A selection of T cell receptor beta chains follows, all from one sample in a study of response to subunit inactivated influenza vaccine. TCRdb itself ran the RT-PCR reads through MiXCR, one entry per CDR3 protein. The data show about 620,000 distinct CDR3 sequences, with about 12% seen just once and more than 8.5% held by the top ten. The input for sequencing was PBMCs from blood, taken on the day of vaccination. The receptors shown here come from a man aged 50-60 years who received an inactivated influenza vaccine. Each CDR3 is given with its conserved first and last residue. Fields, in order: clone size, D gene, V gene, J gene, CDR3 length, CDR3 protein, CDR3 DNA. The D gene is left open where the match is weak. The size entry is marked missing in some rows and otherwise reads once, few, many or a size class.

>few|TRBD2|TRBV20-1|TRBJ2-3|17
CSARTPPGSGGTDTQYF
TGCAGTGCTAGAACCCCTCCGGGCAGCGGGGGGACAGATACGCAGTATTTT
>many|.|TRBV11-2|TRBJ1-3|16
CASSLDTSPLGNTIYF
TGTGCCAGCAGCTTAGATACCAGCCCCCTTGGAAACACCATATATTTT
>few|.|TRBV6-1|TRBJ2-7|14
CASQGEGRLDEQYF
TGTGCCAGCCAGGGGGAGGGCCGCCTCGACGAGCAGTACTTC
>.|.|TRBV20-1|TRBJ2-7|12
CSARSLGYEQYF
TGCAGTGCGAGGTCGTTAGGCTACGAGCAGTACTTC
>many|.|TRBV7-9|TRBJ1-1|11
CASRMGTEAFF
TGTGCCAGCCGGATGGGCACTGAAGCTTTCTTT
>few|TRBD2|TRBV29-1|TRBJ2-1|13
CSVVAGVNNEQFF
TGCAGCGTTGTAGCGGGAGTAAACAATGAGCAGTTCTTC
>many|TRBD2|TRBV4-2|TRBJ2-3|15
CASSQELAGTDTQYF
TGTGCCAGCAGCCAAGAACTAGCGGGCACAGATACGCAGTATTTT
>once|.|TRBV20-1|TRBJ1-1|14
CSARATRANTEAFF
TGCAGTGCTAGAGCAACCAGGGCGAACACTGAAGCTTTCTTT
>few|TRBD2|TRBV5-1|TRBJ2-7|15
CASSGGLAGGNEQYF
TGCGCCAGCAGCGGCGGACTAGCGGGAGGGAACGAGCAGTACTTC
>many|.|TRBV29-1|TRBJ2-5|11
CSVGQQETQYF
TGCAGCGTCGGACAGCAAGAGACCCAGTACTTC
>many|.|TRBV10-3|TRBJ2-2|15
CAIRSGTVNTGELFF
TGTGCCATCAGATCCGGGACGGTGAACACCGGGGAGCTGTTTTTT
>few|.|TRBV12-3/TRBV12-4|TRBJ2-1|15
CASSFWTDNYNEQFF
TGTGCCAGCAGTTTCTGGACAGACAATTACAATGAGCAGTTCTTC
>few|TRBD2|TRBV25-1|TRBJ2-1|16
CASRDILAGGDNEQFF
TGTGCCAGCAGAGACATACTAGCGGGGGGGGACAATGAGCAGTTCTTC
>.|.|TRBV20-1|TRBJ1-2|13
CSARDGVNYGYTF
TGCAGTGCTAGAGACGGAGTTAACTATGGCTACACCTTC
>.|TRBD2|TRBV20-1|TRBJ2-5|14
CSARASGRGETQYF
TGCAGTGCTAGAGCTAGCGGGAGGGGAGAGACCCAGTACTTC
>.|.|TRBV28|TRBJ1-5|15
CASSSPGGFAQPQHF
TGTGCCAGCAGTTCGCCTGGAGGGTTTGCTCAGCCCCAGCATTTT
>few|.|TRBV5-1|TRBJ1-5|15
CASSFGGIGNQPQHF
TGCGCCAGCAGCTTCGGAGGAATCGGCAATCAGCCCCAGCATTTT
>.|TRBD2|TRBV6-5|TRBJ2-1|17
CASSWLAVPLPYNEQFF
TGTGCCAGCAGTTGGCTAGCGGTACCGTTGCCCTACAATGAGCAGTTCTTC
>few|.|TRBV6-2/TRBV6-3|TRBJ2-7|16
CASSYSVGTLLYEQYF
TGTGCCAGCAGTTACTCTGTTGGGACCCTTCTCTACGAGCAGTACTTC
>many|.|TRBV10-3|TRBJ2-2|13
CAISESAIGELFF
TGTGCCATCAGTGAGTCGGCAATCGGGGAGCTGTTTTTT
>many|TRBD2|TRBV4-2|TRBJ2-7|15
CASSQGVSGGYEQYF
TGTGCCAGCAGCCAAGGTGTTAGCGGGGGATACGAGCAGTACTTC
>.|TRBD1|TRBV18|TRBJ1-5|14
CASSRTGRNQPQHF
TGTGCCAGCTCACGGACAGGGCGCAATCAGCCCCAGCATTTT
>.|TRBD1|TRBV10-3|TRBJ2-3|15
CAISEGQVLVDTQYF
TGTGCCATCAGTGAAGGACAGGTCCTAGTAGATACGCAGTATTTT
>.|TRBD1|TRBV18|TRBJ2-7|14
CASSPKTGSYEQYF
TGTGCCAGCTCACCGAAGACAGGGTCCTACGAGCAGTACTTC
>.|TRBD2|TRBV7-2|TRBJ2-7|16
CASSFAGGTTSYEQYF
TGTGCCAGCAGCTTTGCGGGAGGGACTACTTCCTACGAGCAGTACTTC
>few|TRBD2|TRBV5-1|TRBJ2-3|16
CASSSGTSGATDTQYF
TGCGCCAGCAGCAGTGGAACTAGCGGGGCCACAGATACGCAGTATTTT
>.|TRBD1|TRBV7-8|TRBJ2-1|16
CASSFSRDRVIDEQFF
TGTGCCAGCAGCTTTAGCCGGGACAGGGTTATCGATGAGCAGTTCTTC
>many|.|TRBV5-4|TRBJ2-1|13
CASSLVQDNEQFF
TGTGCCAGCAGCTTGGTACAGGACAATGAGCAGTTCTTC
>.|TRBD2|TRBV7-2|TRBJ2-1|15
CASSLRVAGAREQFF
TGTGCCAGCAGCCTTAGAGTAGCGGGAGCCCGAGAGCAGTTCTTC
>.|TRBD1|TRBV27|TRBJ1-1|14
CASSSAGGPTEAFF
TGTGCCAGCAGTTCCGCAGGGGGACCCACTGAAGCTTTCTTT
>.|.|TRBV10-3|TRBJ2-7|12
CAIRDVAYEQYF
TGTGCCATCCGGGACGTTGCCTACGAGCAGTACTTC
>.|TRBD1|TRBV29-1|TRBJ1-2|13
CSVGTGSDYGYTF
TGCAGCGTTGGGACAGGGAGTGACTATGGCTACACCTTC
>.|.|TRBV27|TRBJ2-6|17
CASSLRGHHSGANVLTF
TGTGCCAGCAGTCTCAGGGGACACCACTCTGGGGCCAACGTCCTGACTTTC
>few|.|TRBV5-1|TRBJ1-1|14
CASSTTSGDTEAFF
TGCGCCAGCAGCACCACCTCAGGGGACACTGAAGCTTTCTTT
>.|.|TRBV7-9|TRBJ2-2|14
CATIQAGNTGELFF
TGTGCCACCATACAGGCGGGGAACACCGGGGAGCTGTTTTTT
>.|TRBD2|TRBV12-3/TRBV12-4|TRBJ2-1|16
CASSSPPGLVVNEQFF
TGTGCCAGCAGTTCACCCCCGGGACTAGTAGTTAATGAGCAGTTCTTC
>.|.|TRBV19|TRBJ1-2|12
CASSIDSYGYTF
TGTGCCAGTAGTATCGACAGCTATGGCTACACCTTC
>many|.|TRBV4-3|TRBJ2-1|17
CASSQDWSPKPYNEQFF
TGCGCCAGCAGCCAAGATTGGTCTCCGAAGCCCTACAATGAGCAGTTCTTC
>.|TRBD1|TRBV29-1|TRBJ1-2|13
CSAGDRDGVGYTF
TGCAGCGCCGGGGACAGGGATGGGGTTGGCTACACCTTC
>few|.|TRBV4-3|TRBJ2-7|13
CASSLEGGNEQYF
TGCGCCAGCAGCCTGGAGGGCGGAAACGAGCAGTACTTC
>few|TRBD1|TRBV12-3/TRBV12-4|TRBJ2-3|18
CASSTGTAVVELTDTQYF
TGTGCCAGCAGTACCGGGACAGCGGTTGTTGAGCTCACAGATACGCAGTATTTT
>.|.|TRBV20-1|TRBJ2-1|13
CSRRITPYNEQFF
TGCAGCCGACGGATCACCCCCTACAATGAGCAGTTCTTC
>few|TRBD2|TRBV5-1|TRBJ2-4|17
CASSLETSGRPGNIQYF
TGCGCCAGCAGCTTGGAGACTAGCGGGAGGCCGGGGAACATTCAGTACTTC
>.|.|TRBV4-3|TRBJ1-4|17
CASSQDGGALTNEKLFF
TGCGCCAGCAGCCAAGATGGGGGGGCGCTTACTAATGAAAAACTGTTTTTT